Following are 21 T cell receptor beta chains from one sample sequenced in a study of OX40 agonist ivuxolimab in advanced cancers. Sequenced by immunoSEQ multiplex PCR; TCRdb stores in-frame clones only, minus some. The repertoire holds about 44,000 clones, with 70% to 90% as singletons. This material consisted of CD4+ or CD8+ T cells sorted from blood, taken in a trial of the OX40 agonist ivuxolimab. Receptors originate from an adult with an advanced solid tumor such as melanoma, head and neck, liver or kidney cancer.

This sequence joins TRBV11-2 and TRBJ2-5, with D possibly TRBD1 on 6 matching bases. The CDR3 is 13 residues long. Trimming removed 6 bases at V and 2 bases at J, with 10 bases between. Germline CDR1 SGHAT, CDR2 FQNNGV. This CDR3 is CASRRQAQETQYF. Written as DNA, the CDR3 is TGTGCCAGCAGGAGACAGGCACAAGAGACCCAGTACTTC.

This sequence joins TRBV10-1 and TRBJ2-2; D is ambiguous. V lost 6 bases and J 6 bases, leaving 8 bases between the germline ends. The CDR3 extends over 12 amino acids. Germline V lookup: CDR1 WNHNN, CDR2 SYGVQD (reference sequence). CDR3 residues: CASRSLAGELFF. The CDR3 region has the DNA TGCGCCAGCAGGTCCCTGGCCGGGGAGCTGTTTTTT.

The rearrangement uses TRBV30 and TRBJ2-7; D is possibly TRBD2 (5 bases). V lost 1 base, J lost 2 bases, and 18 bases lay in between. The CDR3 is made up of 16 amino acids. Germline CDR1 is GTSNPN and CDR2 is SVGIG (reference sequence). CDR3 in amino acids: CAWSDPRSGLTYEQYF. CDR3 in DNA: TGTGCCTGGAGTGACCCCCGTTCGGGGTTGACCTACGAGCAGTACTTC.

The chain carries TRBV7-6 and TRBJ1-1, with D perhaps TRBD1 (6 bases). CDR3 length equals 16 residues. Germline CDR1 and CDR2: SGHVS and FNYEAQ. V was trimmed by 5 bases and J by 5 bases, leaving 21 bases between them. CDR3 nucleotide sequence: TGTGCCAGCAGCGCGAGACAGGTTACCCAAGGTACTGAAGCTTTCTTT. Encoded protein: CASSARQVTQGTEAFF.

J is TRBJ1-1 and V is TRBV7-9; 9 bases align to TRBD1. V lost 4 bases, J lost 5 bases, and 11 bases stayed unmatched. Per the germline V gene, CDR1 is SEHNR and CDR2 is FQNEAQ (reference sequence). This CDR3 is 16 amino acids long. CDR3 in amino acids: CASSSGKQGAWTEAFF. In DNA form, the CDR3 reads TGTGCCAGCAGCTCGGGAAAACAGGGGGCTTGGACTGAAGCTTTCTTT.

This chain joins TRBV6-1 and TRBJ1-2; perhaps TRBD1 as D (6 bases). The length of the CDR3 is 13 residues. Germline lookup yields CDR1 MNHNS and CDR2 SASEGT. Trimming pared 6 bases from V and 4 bases from J, leaving 12 bases between. The CDR3, as DNA: TGTGCCAGCAGCATACAGGGAAGCTATGGCTACACCTTC. Protein sequence: CASSIQGSYGYTF.

This chain joins TRBV15 and TRBJ1-1; D is uncertain. Germline loops: CDR1 LNHNV, CDR2 YYDKDF (reference sequence). The CDR3 consists of 13 residues. Trimming pared 0 bases from V and 6 bases from J, leaving 8 bases between. The DNA of the CDR3 is TGTGCCACCAGCAGAGATCGGGCCGCTGAAGCTTTCTTT. Protein product: CATSRDRAAEAFF.

This chain links TRBV7-6 with TRBJ2-1; D is perhaps TRBD2 (6 bases). Trimming shortened V by 1 base and J by 8 bases, and 12 bases separated the two germline ends. Per the germline V gene, CDR1 is SGHVS and CDR2 is FNYEAQ. The CDR3 runs 14 residues. The CDR3 sequence: CASSLGGVLDEQFF. CDR3 nucleotide sequence: TGTGCCAGCAGCTTAGGCGGGGTTCTAGATGAGCAGTTCTTC.

CDR3 nucleotides: TGTGCCAGCAAAGACAGGGGGCTTTCACCCCTCCACTTT. Its translation is CASKDRGLSPLHF. V is TRBV27 and J is TRBJ1-6; 10 bases are a match to TRBD1. This CDR3 has 13 residues. Germline assignment: CDR1 MNHEY and CDR2 SMNVEV (reference sequence). The trim removed 7 bases at V and 9 bases at J, leaving 3 bases unmatched.

A note on this clone: Its ends do not fully match the called genes, so a read error is possible. This chain links TRBV10-1 with TRBJ2-7, with a possible D match to TRBD1 (6 bases). CDR3 length equals 14 residues. From germline, CDR1 is WNHNN and CDR2 SYGVQD (reference sequence). CDR3 region: CASSRDTSSSEQYF. DNA of the CDR3: TGCGCCAGCAGTCGGGACACTTCTTCCTCCGAGCAGTACTTC.

The chain recombines TRBV15 with TRBJ1-1; D is unresolved. V was shortened by 0 bases and J by 4 bases, with 6 bases between the two germline ends. In germline, CDR1 is LNHNV, CDR2 YYDKDF (reference sequence). The CDR3 covers 13 residues. As DNA, the CDR3 is TGTGCCACCAGCAGAGAATACGGCACTGAAGCTTTCTTT. Translating gives CATSREYGTEAFF.

The chain is built from TRBV19 and TRBJ2-4; TRBD1 matches 9 bases. The CDR3 is 16 residues long. Looked up from germline, CDR1 is LNHDA and CDR2 is SQIVND (reference sequence). J lost 0 bases, V lost 4 bases, and 4 bases had no gene match. The CDR3, as DNA: TGTGCCAGTAGTACCGGACAGGGGCTAGCCAAAAACATTCAGTACTTC. Translating it yields CASSTGQGLAKNIQYF.

This chain links TRBV7-8 with TRBJ2-7; D not certain. CDR3 length: 13 amino acids. The V end was cut by 1 base, the J end by 0 bases, with 4 bases between. Germline V gene sequence: CDR1 SGHVS, CDR2 FQNEAQ. In nucleotides, the CDR3 is TGTGCCAGCAGCTTAGGGATCTCCTACGAGCAGTACTTC. Protein sequence: CASSLGISYEQYF. Full variable domain (missing parts from reference TRBV7-8 and TRBJ2-7): GAGVSQSPRYKVAKRGQDVALRCDPISGHVSLFWYQQALGQGPEFLTYFQNEAQLDKSGLPSDRFFAERPEGSVSTLKIQRTQQEDSAVYLCASSLGISYEQYFGPGTRLTVT.

This rearrangement joins TRBV14 to TRBJ1-1; D remains unclear. V was pared by 4 bases and J by 0 bases, with 6 bases between. CDR3 size: 13 residues. Germline CDR1 and CDR2: SGHDN and FVKESK. CDR3 amino acids: CASSPSMNTEAFF. The CDR3, as DNA: TGTGCCAGCAGCCCCAGTATGAACACTGAAGCTTTCTTT. The full variable domain, its missing parts supplied by reference TRBV14 and TRBJ1-1, is EAGVTQFPSHSVIEKGQTVTLRCDPISGHDNLYWYRRVMGKEIKFLLHFVKESKQDESGMPNNRFLAERTGGTYSTLKVQPAELEDSGVYFCASSPSMNTEAFFGQGTRLTVV.

This chain connects TRBV7-8 to TRBJ1-5; no definite D call. The CDR3 consists of 12 residues. From germline, CDR1 is SGHVS and CDR2 FQNEAQ. The V end lost 3 bases, the J end lost 9 bases, and 9 bases lay between the germline ends. The CDR3 DNA follows: TGTGCCAGCAGCTTGGGTGGTCGGCCCCAGCATTTT. Its protein is CASSLGGRPQHF.

This clone came up once. This chain uses TRBV5-6 with TRBJ2-1; 9 bases map to TRBD1. V was pared by 7 bases and J by 8 bases, with 13 bases of the junction left unmatched. CDR1 and CDR2 (germline): SGHDT, YYEEEE. The CDR3 extends over 15 amino acids. The DNA for the CDR3 is TGTGCCAGCGGGCAATATGGGACAGGGAGTTATGAGCAGTTCTTC. Translated: CASGQYGTGSYEQFF.

The CDR3 coding sequence is TGTGCCAGCAGCGTAGATGGCGGGGAGTACCAAGAGACCCAGTACTTC. Translating gives CASSVDGGEYQETQYF. The rearrangement links TRBV9 to TRBJ2-5; tentatively, D is TRBD2 (6 bases). CDR1 and CDR2 from the germline V gene are SGDLS and YYNGEE. The CDR3 extends over 16 amino acids. The V and J ends lost 0 bases and 0 bases respectively, with 12 bases between them.

This chain joins TRBV19 and TRBJ1-5; no clear D. Germline CDR1 and CDR2: LNHDA and SQIVND (reference sequence). Between the trimmed V and J ends, which lost 7 bases and 1 base, there was a span of 5 bases. The CDR3 sequence is 12 residues long. The CDR3 here is CASKRSNQPQHF. CDR3 coding DNA: TGTGCCAGTAAAAGAAGCAATCAGCCCCAGCATTTT. The full variable domain, its missing parts supplied by reference TRBV19 and TRBJ1-5, is DGGITQSPKYLFRKEGQNVTLSCEQNLNHDAMYWYRQDPGQGLRLIYYSQIVNDFQKGDIAEGYSVSREKKESFPLTVTSAQKNPTAFYLCASKRSNQPQHFGDGTRLSIL.

This clone was seen more than once but under ten times. The chain is built from TRBV6-1 and TRBJ2-7; 9 nucleotides line up with TRBD1. V trimming: 6 bases; J trimming: 3 bases; junction bases outside the gene matches: 9. The germline CDR1 and CDR2 sequences are MNHNS and SASEGT. The CDR3 loop spans 15 amino acids. CDR3 in DNA: TGTGCCAGCAGCCAAGGACAGGGGATATTCTACGAGCAGTACTTC. It specifies CASSQGQGIFYEQYF.

This clone was seen repeatedly, ten times or more. The rearrangement uses TRBV27 and TRBJ1-6; unclear D gene. CDR1 and CDR2 (germline): MNHEY, SMNVEV (reference sequence). Deletions cut 6 bases from V and 0 bases from J, with 3 bases between. CDR3 size: 13 residues. The CDR3 DNA reads as TGTGCCAGCAGGAGCTCCTATAATTCACCCCTCCACTTT. It translates to CASRSSYNSPLHF.

This chain uses TRBV11-2 with TRBJ1-1, with D tentatively TRBD1 (5 bases). The CDR3 length is 15 residues. Germline V gene data show CDR1 as SGHAT and CDR2 as FQNNGV. Trimming shortened V by 2 bases and J by 2 bases, and 12 bases separated the two germline ends. This chain's CDR3 is CASSLSWGPNTEAFF. As DNA, the CDR3 is TGTGCCAGCAGCTTATCTTGGGGCCCTAACACTGAAGCTTTCTTT.